The 21 T cell receptor beta chains in this list originate from one sample, sequenced in a study of control samples from healthy donors and cancer patients (dated by TCRdb to the early 2020s). Library preparation employed the immunoSEQ multiplex PCR assay. TCRdb took this table from immuneACCESS and kept in-frame rearrangements with V and J called. Such tables lack part of the clones; where checked against another copy, unresolved V genes explain under half of the gap, and the rest is unexplained. The sample table records about 160,000 clones; roughly 92% of these occur just once. Jointly, the top ten make up 0.65% to 0.85% of the sample. The sequencing input was blood. Receptors were obtained from a woman aged 25-40 years in good health.

The rearrangement uses TRBV7-5 and TRBJ2-2; the table's D call, TRBD2, was not checked against the DNA. TRBV7-5 is reported as a pseudogene. The length of the CDR3 is 21 residues. CDR3 sequence: CVRSLVRPLAGEIGNTGELFF. The CDR3 region has the DNA TGTGTCAGAAGCTTGGTCAGGCCCCTAGCGGGAGAAATAGGCAACACCGGGGAGCTGTTTTTT.

V gene TRBV4-1 combines with J gene TRBJ2-7; D possibly uses TRBD1 or TRBD2 (6 bases each). CDR1 is MGHRA and CDR2 is YSYEKL in the germline V gene. V gave up 1 base and J gave up 2 bases, with 21 bases separating them. The CDR3 spans 18 residues. The CDR3 DNA sequence: TGCGCCAGCAGCCAAGGCGGGACAAGTCCAAAGAGAACCTACGAGCAGTACTTC. This encodes CASSQGGTSPKRTYEQYF.

The chain is built from TRBV2 and TRBJ2-3; D perhaps matches TRBD2 (5 bases). With 4 bases removed from V and 0 bases from J, the gap between germline ends came to 11 bases. This CDR3 has 15 amino acids. Germline V CDR1 and CDR2: SNHLY, FYNNEI. This chain's CDR3 is CASSALDASTDTQYF. The CDR3 bases are TGTGCCAGCAGTGCACTAGACGCTAGCACAGATACGCAGTATTTT.

This chain uses TRBV24-1 with TRBJ2-5; 7 bases line up with TRBD2. The germline gives CDR1 KGHDR, CDR2 SFDVKD. V lost 5 bases to trimming and J lost 7 bases; unmatched junction nucleotides: 15. The CDR3 loop spans 16 amino acids. The CDR3 loop is CATSADSLGSGGTQYF. CDR3 nucleotides: TGTGCCACCAGTGCCGATTCTCTAGGGTCGGGAGGGACCCAGTACTTC.

The gene calls are TRBV27 and TRBJ2-7; 12 positions match TRBD2. CDR3 length equals 19 residues. Germline V gene data show CDR1 as MNHEY and CDR2 as SMNVEV (reference sequence). V trimming: 1 base; J trimming: 0 bases; junction bases outside the gene matches: 10. CDR3 in DNA: TGTGCCAGCAGTTTATGGTTCGCTAGCGGGAGGGCGGACTCCTACGAGCAGTACTTC. This gives the protein CASSLWFASGRADSYEQYF.

The chain uses TRBV2 and TRBJ2-7, with a weak D call TRBD1 (5 bases). CDR3 length: 14 amino acids. V was shortened by 10 bases and J by 0 bases, with 16 bases between the two germline ends. CDR1 and CDR2 from the germline V gene are SNHLY and FYNNEI. The CDR3 DNA reads TGTGCCATCTTTCGACAGTCCGACTCCTACGAGCAGTACTTC. Amino acid sequence: CAIFRQSDSYEQYF.

This clone was recorded only once. This chain uses TRBV9 with TRBJ1-1, with a weak D call TRBD1 (6 bases). The germline gives CDR1 SGDLS, CDR2 YYNGEE. CDR3 size: 17 residues. Trimming cost V 1 base and J 1 base, with 17 bases left between them. The CDR3 sequence is CASSVLGAAVGNTEAFF. The CDR3 DNA sequence: TGTGCCAGCAGCGTATTGGGGGCGGCGGTCGGGAACACTGAAGCTTTCTTT.

This chain connects TRBV4-3 to TRBJ1-4; D call uncertain. V was pared by 0 bases and J by 5 bases, with 25 bases between. Germline CDR1 and CDR2: LGHNA and YSLEER. The CDR3 consists of 20 residues. CDR3 sequence: CASSQDLATPLTHRNEKLFF. The CDR3 DNA is TGCGCCAGCAGCCAAGATCTAGCAACTCCTCTTACACACCGAAATGAAAAACTGTTTTTT.

This chain uses TRBV10-2 with TRBJ2-7, with 9 nucleotides matching TRBD1. V lost 10 bases and J lost 6; bases outside the gene matches: 19. Germline CDR1 WSHSY, CDR2 SAAADI. This CDR3 region has 16 residues. The CDR3 coding sequence is TGCGCCATTTCCCGGGACAGGGAGGGGGCAAATGGCGAGCAGTACTTC. Its translation: CAISRDREGANGEQYF.

The chain links TRBV28 to TRBJ1-2; D is unresolved. The CDR3 sequence is 15 residues long. The V gene's germline CDR1 is MDHEN and CDR2 SYDVKM. V was shortened by 5 bases and J by 4 bases, with 17 bases between the two germline ends. This CDR3 reads CASSPNTVAGYGYTF. CDR3 in DNA: TGTGCCAGCAGTCCAAATACCGTGGCGGGCTATGGCTACACCTTC.

This chain uses TRBV5-6 with TRBJ1-1; 7 nucleotides align to TRBD1. In germline, CDR1 is SGHDT, CDR2 YYEEEE. This CDR3 comprises 16 residues. V was pared by 2 bases and J by 2 bases, with 9 bases of the junction left unmatched. The CDR3 here is CASSLIPGQSNTEAFF. DNA of the CDR3: TGTGCCAGCAGCTTAATACCGGGACAGAGCAACACTGAAGCTTTCTTT.

This chain connects TRBV7-9 to TRBJ2-1, with 10 bases lining up with TRBD2. Germline CDR1 and CDR2: SEHNR and FQNEAQ (reference sequence). J was trimmed by 6 bases and V by 2 bases; bases with no gene match: 10. The CDR3 runs 17 residues. The CDR3 DNA sequence: TGTGCCAGCAGCTTACCCGTTACGGGACTAGCGATCAATGAGCAGTTCTTC. Translating gives CASSLPVTGLAINEQFF.

The chain is built from TRBV7-3 and TRBJ2-5, with 10 bases fitting TRBD1. V was pared by 5 bases and J by 4 bases, with 10 bases of the junction left unmatched. Germline V gene lookup returns CDR1 SGHTA and CDR2 FQGTGA. The CDR3 has 16 amino acids. CDR3: CASSPPPGQGTETQYF. CDR3 bases: TGTGCCAGCAGCCCCCCCCCGGGACAGGGGACAGAGACCCAGTACTTC.

The chain couples TRBV7-9 to TRBJ2-1, with D tentatively TRBD1 or TRBD2 (8 bases each). The V and J ends lost 5 bases and 7 bases respectively, with 21 bases between them. Germline V CDR1 and CDR2: SEHNR, FQNEAQ (reference sequence). The CDR3 is made up of 16 amino acids. For the CDR3, the DNA is TGTGCCAGCAGCCCCCAGGGGGCTAGCGGGTTAAATGAGCAGTTCTTC. This encodes CASSPQGASGLNEQFF.

This chain connects TRBV28 to TRBJ2-5; 8 bases fit TRBD1. This CDR3 region has 17 residues. Unmatched junction bases numbered 14, after V lost 4 bases and J lost 4 bases. In germline, CDR1 is MDHEN, CDR2 SYDVKM. CDR3 region: CASSSRTGRIAGETQYF. Here the CDR3 DNA reads TGTGCCAGCAGTTCACGGACAGGGAGAATTGCTGGAGAGACCCAGTACTTC.

This clone was seen only a few times. This chain connects TRBV7-3 to TRBJ2-7; a weak D match, TRBD1 (6 bases). This CDR3 comprises 15 residues. V gave up 2 bases and J gave up 4 bases, with 15 bases separating them. CDR1 is SGHTA, CDR2 FQGTGA, per germline. The CDR3 nucleotides read TGTGCCAGCAGCTTATCGGACAGACCATATTACGAGCAGTACTTC. It translates to CASSLSDRPYYEQYF.

V gene TRBV29-1 combines with J gene TRBJ2-3; D perhaps matches TRBD2 (5 bases). The CDR3 totals 12 residues. Per the germline V gene, CDR1 is SQVTM and CDR2 is ANQGSEA. V lost 5 bases and J lost 5, with 11 bases in between. The CDR3 DNA is TGCAGCGTTTATATCGGGGTAGATACGCAGTATTTT. Translation gives CSVYIGVDTQYF.

The chain is built from TRBV14 and TRBJ2-5; D is unclear. The CDR3 is 13 amino acids. The V gene lost 3 bases and the J gene lost 5 bases, with 10 bases spanning the gap. Germline values: CDR1 SGHDN, CDR2 FVKESK. DNA for the CDR3: TGTGCCAGCAGCCACCTCCTAGGGGAGACCCAGTACTTC. Protein: CASSHLLGETQYF.

This sequence joins TRBV5-8 and TRBJ1-6, with a tentative D call TRBD1 (6 bases). The length of the CDR3 is 13 residues. The germline gives CDR1 SGHTS, CDR2 YDEGEE. Trimming pared 2 bases from V and 11 bases from J, leaving 11 bases between. Here the CDR3 DNA reads TGTGCCAGCAGCTTTCAACAGGGCGCACCCCTCCACTTT. Translating it yields CASSFQQGAPLHF. Filled out from reference TRBV5-8 and TRBJ1-6, the complete variable domain reads EAGVTQSPTHLIKTRGQQATLRCSPISGHTSVYWYQQALGLGLQFLLWYDEGEERNRGNFPPRFSGRQFPNYSSELNVNALELEDSALYLCASSFQQGAPLHFGNGTRLTVT.

This clone appeared once. The V call is TRBV12-3 or TRBV12-4, the J call TRBJ2-2; no firm D call. CDR3 length: 13 amino acids. Trimming left V 6 bases short and J 7 bases short, with 12 bases between. CDR3 in amino acids: CASSPRDDGELFF. In DNA form, the CDR3 reads TGTGCCAGCAGCCCCAGAGATGACGGGGAGCTGTTTTTT.

The chain employs TRBV10-3 and TRBJ1-3; 7 bases are shared with TRBD1. V gave up 7 bases and J gave up 5 bases; unmatched junction bases: 5. There are 13 residues in the CDR3. Germline V CDR1 and CDR2: ENHRY, SYGVKD. CDR3 residues: CAINRDRRNTIYF. The CDR3 DNA reads TGTGCCATCAACAGGGACAGAAGAAACACCATATATTTT.